These 14 T cell receptor beta chains share one sample of origin, sequenced in a study of blood T cell repertoires in COVID-19. Sequencing was performed with immunoSEQ multiplex PCR; in TCRdb, only in-frame clones are kept and a portion is missing. There are under 350,000 clones in the sample; about 89% occur only once, and approximately 4.3% lies in the top ten. The sequencing input was peripheral blood. These receptors all come from a man aged 35-49 years with acute or convalescent COVID-19.

The gene calls are TRBV3-1 (or the pseudogene TRBV3-2) and TRBJ2-1; tentative D call: TRBD1 (6 bases). Germline CDR1 and CDR2: LGHDT and YNNKEL (reference sequence). The CDR3 has 13 residues. The germline V and J ends were trimmed by 4 bases and 8 bases, with 12 bases remaining between them. The CDR3 sequence: CASSRSQGHEQFF. In nucleotides, the CDR3 is TGTGCCAGCAGCCGCTCACAGGGCCATGAGCAGTTCTTC.

The V gene is TRBV29-1, the J gene TRBJ1-2; the D gene is possibly TRBD1 (6 bases). Deletions cut 8 bases from V and 5 bases from J, with 15 bases between. The CDR3 extends over 12 amino acids. Germline V CDR1 and CDR2: SQVTM, ANQGSEA. This CDR3 reads CSSVGGDYGYTF. The CDR3 region has the DNA TGCAGCTCGGTAGGGGGGGATTATGGCTACACCTTC.

CDR3 residues: CASSLEAAGDSPLHF. The CDR3 DNA reads as TGCGCCAGCAGCTTGGAAGCTGCGGGAGATTCACCCCTCCACTTT. This chain uses TRBV5-1 with TRBJ1-6; unclear D gene. Trimming stripped 0 bases from V and 8 bases from J, with 12 bases between. Germline values: CDR1 SGHRS, CDR2 YFSETQ. The CDR3 has 15 residues.

The rearrangement joins TRBV7-9 to TRBJ1-2; a weak D match, TRBD1 (5 bases). V lost 5 bases and J 3 bases, leaving 10 bases between the germline ends. CDR3 length: 13 residues. CDR1 is SEHNR and CDR2 is FQNEAQ in the germline V gene (reference sequence). The CDR3 bases are TGTGCCAGCAGCCTCAGGGAGGACTATGGCTACACCTTC. Protein: CASSLREDYGYTF.

The rearrangement uses TRBV6-6 and TRBJ2-2, with a tentative D call TRBD2 (6 bases). Germline V gene lookup returns CDR1 MNHNY and CDR2 SVGAGI (reference sequence). Trimming left V 6 bases short and J 3 bases short, with 11 bases between. The CDR3 runs 14 residues. The CDR3 here is CASSWEEYTGELFF. CDR3 nucleotide sequence: TGTGCCAGCAGCTGGGAGGAATACACCGGGGAGCTGTTTTTT.

The chain joins TRBV6-1 to TRBJ1-1; D gene ambiguous. The V end was cut by 1 base, the J end by 5 bases, with 11 bases between. CDR3 length: 14 residues. Germline V gene data show CDR1 as MNHNS and CDR2 as SASEGT. CDR3 in amino acids: CASSEGPTGTEAFF. In DNA form, the CDR3 reads TGTGCCAGCAGTGAAGGGCCCACGGGGACTGAAGCTTTCTTT.

The chain is built from TRBV20-1 and TRBJ1-2, with D possibly matching TRBD1 (5 bases). This CDR3 is 12 amino acids long. Germline V gives CDR1 DFQATT, CDR2 SNEGSKA (reference sequence). V was pared by 3 bases and J by 6 bases, with 11 bases between. CDR3 nucleotides: TGCAGTGCTAGTAGGGGTGTCGATGGCTACACCTTC. It encodes CSASRGVDGYTF.

J is TRBJ2-3 and V is TRBV9; TRBD2 aligns across 11 bases. The V gene's germline CDR1 is SGDLS and CDR2 YYNGEE. The CDR3 totals 16 residues. J gave up 6 bases and V 4 bases, and 10 bases lay outside the gene matches. CDR3 sequence reads: CASSTRTSGSVDTQYF. In DNA form, the CDR3 reads TGTGCCAGCAGCACCCGGACTAGCGGGTCTGTGGATACGCAGTATTTT.

The chain employs TRBV27 and TRBJ2-1, with TRBD1 matching 7 bases. The CDR3 length is 11 residues. CDR1 and CDR2 (germline): MNHEY, SMNVEV (reference sequence). Trimming took 5 bases from V and 12 from J; bases not matched to a gene: 4. CDR3 bases: TGTGCCAGCAGTCTCGGGACAGCGCAGTTCTTC. Its protein is CASSLGTAQFF.

This clone was found once. The J gene is TRBJ1-2, the V gene TRBV24-1; tentatively, D is TRBD1 (5 bases). Germline loops: CDR1 KGHDR, CDR2 SFDVKD. The ends were cut back, 4 bases at V and 3 bases at J, with 11 bases in the middle. The CDR3 is 14 residues long. CDR3 sequence (DNA): TGTGCCACCAGTGAATCCGACAGTTACTATGGCTACACCTTC. Translation: CATSESDSYYGYTF.

The chain recombines TRBV15 with TRBJ1-2; D is ambiguous. Trimming pared 3 bases from V and 7 bases from J, leaving 24 bases between. This CDR3 spans 17 amino acids. The germline V gene encodes CDR1 LNHNV and CDR2 YYDKDF (reference sequence). The CDR3 bases are TGTGCCACCAGCAGGGGGAGTTACGGAACAGTGGTGCGTGGCTACACCTTC. Translating gives CATSRGSYGTVVRGYTF.

Concerning this clone itself: Other DNA sequences in this specimen translate into the identical CDR3. CDR3 in amino acids: CASSQGGNQPQHF. CDR3 DNA sequence: TGTGCCAGCAGCCAAGGCGGCAATCAGCCCCAGCATTTT. This chain joins TRBV3-1 (or the pseudogene TRBV3-2) and TRBJ1-5; D ambiguous. The CDR3 has 13 residues. Germline loops: CDR1 LGHDT, CDR2 YNNKEL (reference sequence). V was trimmed by 1 base and J by 2 bases, leaving 3 bases between them.

This clone has just one count. The chain is built from TRBV2 and TRBJ1-6; D is unclear. V lost 3 bases and J 9 bases, leaving 9 bases between the germline ends. CDR1 is SNHLY, CDR2 FYNNEI, per germline. The CDR3 totals 13 residues. The CDR3 DNA follows: TGTGCCAGCAGTGAGGGAGCCGGTTCACCCCTCCACTTT. It translates to CASSEGAGSPLHF.

The chain has TRBV6-6 and TRBJ1-1; D is perhaps TRBD1 (5 bases). CDR1 MNHNY and CDR2 SVGAGI come from the germline V gene (reference sequence). Between the trimmed V and J ends, which lost 5 bases and 3 bases, there was a span of 16 bases. CDR3 length: 15 residues. CDR3 in DNA: TGTGCCAGCAGTCCACAGGTCCGGGGGGACACTGAAGCTTTCTTT. This encodes CASSPQVRGDTEAFF.